This T cell receptor beta chain stems from a study of OX40 agonist ivuxolimab in advanced cancers. Study background: An anti-OX40 (CD134) antibody with agonistic activity, ivuxolimab, was administered to patients.

The ends lost 5 bases at V and 9 bases at J; junction bases unmatched: 10. CDR3 length: 14 residues. Germline assignment: CDR1 GTSNPN and CDR2 SVGIG (reference sequence). Comment on this clone: The antigen is undetermined.

Generated by immunoSEQ multiplex PCR, the TCRdb table keeps only in-frame clones and is missing some. The sample carries around 40,000 clones, around 80% recorded once. Findings of the study overall: Expansion of clones was among the lowest in partial responders at 0.1-3.0 mg/kg. Also present in some nonresponders was a low level of normalized T-cell clonal expansion.

It was autoimmune disease history or systemic immunosuppression that excluded patients. The sequence derives from an adult with an advanced solid tumor such as melanoma, head and neck, liver or kidney cancer. The chain has TRBV30 and TRBJ2-1; 10 bases match TRBD1. This specimen was CD4+ or CD8+ T cells sorted from blood, taken in a trial of the OX40 agonist ivuxolimab. The CDR3 is CAWRQGASFGEQFF. CDR3 coding DNA: TGTGCCTGGCGACAGGGGGCTAGCTTCGGTGAGCAGTTCTTC.